One sample yielded the 18 T cell receptor beta chains listed below, sequenced in a study of T cells in Graves' hyperthyroidism and ophthalmopathy. Amplification of TCR beta CDR3 regions used RNA as the template. In the first-round RT-PCR of the TCR CDR3, the HTBI primer set was used. TCRdb analysed the multiplex PCR reads with MiXCR anew, one entry per CDR3 protein. Of around 540,000 distinct CDR3 sequences in the sample, roughly 46% were seen once. The sequenced material came from peripheral blood or thyroid tissue (not recorded which). The source is a young woman with Graves' hyperthyroidism.

For this clonotype: A read error may be the cause here, since a much bigger clone is one base away. The gene calls are TRBV2 and TRBJ2-5; D possibly corresponds to TRBD2 (6 bases). The CDR3 loop spans 13 amino acids. V was cut by 7 bases and J by 4 bases, with 13 bases left in between. Germline V gives CDR1 SNHLY, CDR2 FYNNEI. The CDR3 protein is CASKAAGIETQYF. In DNA, the CDR3 is TGTGCCAGCAAAGCAGCGGGCATAGAGACCCAGTACTTC.

Notes on this clonotype: A much larger clone lies a single base off, so this may be a read error. This chain joins TRBV29-1 and TRBJ1-1; TRBD1 is a possible D gene (6 bases). The CDR3 totals 14 residues. Germline V CDR1 and CDR2: SQVTM, ANQGSEA. The CDR3 sequence is CGVPNRVMNTEAFF. CDR3 nucleotide sequence: TGCGGCGTTCCTAACAGGGTGATGAACACTGAAGCTTTCTTT.

This clonotype was counted only a few times. The rearrangement joins TRBV7-8 to TRBJ1-1, with TRBD1 as a possible D gene (5 bases). From germline, CDR1 is SGHVS and CDR2 FQNEAQ. V was pared by 3 bases and J by 3 bases, with 14 bases between. There are 15 residues in the CDR3. The CDR3 sequence is CASSLRFRGDTEAFF. In DNA form, the CDR3 reads TGTGCCAGCAGCTTGCGGTTTCGGGGGGACACTGAAGCTTTCTTT.

The table lists this clonotype with many counts. J is TRBJ2-5 and V is TRBV2, with a possible D match to TRBD1 (6 bases). Germline CDR1 reads SNHLY; CDR2 reads FYNNEI. V was trimmed by 4 bases and J by 5 bases, leaving 11 bases between them. The CDR3 is made up of 13 amino acids. CDR3 amino acids: CASSVDRRETQYF. Written as DNA, the CDR3 is TGTGCCAGCAGTGTAGACAGGCGTGAGACCCAGTACTTC.

The chain couples TRBV20-1 to TRBJ2-7, with D perhaps TRBD2 (5 bases). The CDR3 has 15 residues. Germline CDR1 reads DFQATT; CDR2 reads SNEGSKA (reference sequence). The ends were cut back, 0 bases at V and 3 bases at J, with 15 bases in the middle. As DNA, the CDR3 is TGCAGTGCTAGAGAGGAGCGGAAGACAAACTACGAGCAGTACTTC. Protein sequence: CSAREERKTNYEQYF.

This chain connects TRBV10-3 to TRBJ1-4; unclear D gene. The CDR3 spans 11 residues. Germline V CDR1 and CDR2: ENHRY, SYGVKD. V was pared by 10 bases and J by 5 bases, with 8 bases between. CDR3 loop: CATHGNEKLFF. For the CDR3, the DNA is TGTGCCACCCACGGAAATGAAAAACTGTTTTTT.

The sample holds many counts of this clonotype. Its ends do not fully match the called genes, so a read error is possible. The chain is built from TRBV7-7 and TRBJ1-4; 8 bases align to TRBD1. Germline values: CDR1 SSHAT, CDR2 FNYEAQ (reference sequence). The CDR3 sequence is 13 residues long. The CDR3 is CASSTGQAEKLFF. DNA for the CDR3: TGTGCTAGCAGCACGGGACAGGCTGAAAAACTGTTTTTT.

About this clonotype: Just one base apart from a much larger clone, this may be a read error. The chain has TRBV7-9 and TRBJ2-5; D is uncertain. Germline V gives CDR1 SEHNR, CDR2 FQNEAQ (reference sequence). The CDR3 covers 13 residues. V gave up 5 bases and J gave up 7 bases, with 14 bases separating them. The CDR3 loop is CASSPIGLGTQYF. CDR3 sequence (DNA): TGTGCCAGCAGCCCAATAGGCCTGGGGACCCAGTACTTC.

The chain is built from TRBV29-1 and TRBJ1-3; 7 bases map to TRBD1. Trimming took 7 bases from V and 12 from J; bases not matched to a gene: 0. Germline CDR1 SQVTM, CDR2 ANQGSEA. The CDR3 has 8 amino acids. The CDR3 protein is CSAGGIYF. The CDR3 nucleotides are TGCAGCGCAGGGGGCATATATTTT. Full variable domain (missing parts from reference TRBV29-1 and TRBJ1-3): SAVISQKPSRDICQRGTSLTIQCQVDSQVTMMFWYRQQPGQSLTLIATANQGSEATYESGFVIDKFPISRPNLTFSTLTVSNMSPEDSSIYLCSAGGIYFGEGSWLTVV.

This clonotype was detected only a few times. The chain joins TRBV2 to TRBJ2-5; perhaps TRBD2 as D (6 bases). This CDR3 has 13 residues. With 8 bases removed from V and 4 bases from J, the gap between germline ends came to 14 bases. CDR1 and CDR2 (germline): SNHLY, FYNNEI. The CDR3 DNA reads TGTGCCAGCTTGCGGGGCGTTCTAGAGACCCAGTACTTC. This gives the protein CASLRGVLETQYF.

This clonotype was seen once. The rearrangement joins TRBV15 to TRBJ2-7; 9 positions match TRBD1. J lost 5 bases, V lost 0 bases, and 5 bases had no gene match. Germline V gene sequence: CDR1 LNHNV, CDR2 YYDKDF (reference sequence). The CDR3 length is 15 residues. In DNA form, the CDR3 reads TGTGCCACCAGCAGAGATCGGGGACAGGGAGACGAGCAGTACTTC. The encoded protein is CATSRDRGQGDEQYF. Full variable domain (remainder filled in from reference TRBV15 and TRBJ2-7): DAMVIQNPRYQVTQFGKPVTLSCSQTLNHNVMYWYQQKSSQAPKLLFHYYDKDFNNEADTPDNFQSRRPNTSFCFLDIRSPGLGDTAMYLCATSRDRGQGDEQYFGPGTRLTVT.

V is TRBV29-1 and J is TRBJ2-7, with D possibly TRBD2 on 5 matching bases. Germline V gene data show CDR1 as SQVTM and CDR2 as ANQGSEA. This CDR3 has 13 amino acids. Trimming shortened V by 6 bases and J by 7 bases, and 19 bases separated the two germline ends. The CDR3 DNA reads as TGCAGCGTAGAAAAACTTAGCTCGGGAGAGCAGTACTTC. This codes for CSVEKLSSGEQYF.

The genes are TRBV27 and TRBJ2-6, with D possibly matching TRBD2 (6 bases). This CDR3 comprises 16 residues. Germline V gene lookup returns CDR1 MNHEY and CDR2 SMNVEV (reference sequence). Trimming cost V 8 bases and J 0 bases, with 14 bases left between them. In DNA form, the CDR3 reads TGTGCCAGCGCCCGGGGAGGTCACTCTGGGGCCAACGTCCTGACTTTC. Translated, it gives CASARGGHSGANVLTF.

The chain joins TRBV10-3 to TRBJ2-3, with D perhaps TRBD2 (6 bases). The CDR3 has 14 amino acids. V shed 2 bases and J shed 3 bases, with 9 bases lying between them. CDR1 and CDR2 (germline): ENHRY, SYGVKD. The DNA for the CDR3 is TGTGCCATCAGTGAGCGGCGGGAAACAGATACGCAGTATTTT. Its protein is CAISERRETDTQYF.

For this clonotype: The CDR3 carries no conserved terminal phenylalanine or tryptophan, so it likely arises from a read error. The limits of the CDR3 on the DNA are not certain, so only TCRdb's listed CDR3 is given. The genes are TRBV15 and TRBJ2-6. Germline lookup yields CDR1 LNHNV and CDR2 YYDKDF (reference sequence). Including both end residues, the CDR3 is 16 amino acids long. CDR3: CATSRPGRSGANVLVL.

This clonotype was recorded a few times. This sequence joins TRBV6-5 and TRBJ2-7; 7 bases align to TRBD1. The length of the CDR3 is 15 residues. The V and J ends lost 0 bases and 2 bases, in that order; junction bases with no gene match: 4. Germline CDR1 and CDR2: MNHEY and SVGAGI. DNA of the CDR3: TGTGCCAGCAGTTACTCTGACAGGGCGACCTACGAGCAGTACTTC. Translated: CASSYSDRATYEQYF.

As concerns this clonotype: A much larger clone differs from this one at a single base, so this may be a read error. The chain joins TRBV25-1 to TRBJ1-2, with TRBD1 as a possible D gene (6 bases). Germline V lookup: CDR1 MGHDK, CDR2 SYGVNS. The V end was cut by 3 bases, the J end by 4 bases, with 9 bases between. The CDR3 extends over 13 amino acids. CDR3 sequence reads: CASSDGDIYGYTF. In nucleotides, the CDR3 is TGTGCCAGCAGTGATGGGGACATCTATGGCTACACCTTC.

A remark on this clonotype: This may be a read error: a much more frequent sequence differs by one nucleotide. The J gene is TRBJ1-2, the V gene TRBV24-1, with 8 bases lining up with TRBD1. This CDR3 has 12 amino acids. CDR1 and CDR2 from the germline V gene are KGHDR and SFDVKD. V was clipped by 9 bases and J by 3 bases; unmatched bases: 2. The CDR3 DNA sequence: TGTGCCACCTCGACAGGGGACTATGGCTACACCTTC. Its translation: CATSTGDYGYTF.